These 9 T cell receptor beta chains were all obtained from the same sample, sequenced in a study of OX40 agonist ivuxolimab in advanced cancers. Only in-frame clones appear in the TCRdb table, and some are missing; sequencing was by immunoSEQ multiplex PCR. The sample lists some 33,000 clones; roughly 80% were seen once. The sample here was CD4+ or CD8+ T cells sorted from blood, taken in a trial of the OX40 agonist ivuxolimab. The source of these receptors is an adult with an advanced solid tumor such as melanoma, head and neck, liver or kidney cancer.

The CDR3 coding sequence is TGTGCCAGCAGCTTCCTGGGACAGCAAACGGGTGGCTACACCTTC. This codes for CASSFLGQQTGGYTF. V gene TRBV7-9 combines with J gene TRBJ1-2, with 7 nucleotides matching TRBD1. The germline V gene encodes CDR1 SEHNR and CDR2 FQNEAQ (reference sequence). The CDR3 has 15 residues. V shed 3 bases and J 7 bases; nucleotides not matched to a gene: 11. The complete variable domain, with remaining parts taken from reference TRBV7-9 and TRBJ1-2, reads DTGVSQNPRHKITKRGQNVTFRCDPISEHNRLYWYRQTLGQGPEFLTYFQNEAQLEKSRLLSDRFSAERPKGSFSTLEIQRTEQGDSAMYLCASSFLGQQTGGYTFGSGTRLTVV.

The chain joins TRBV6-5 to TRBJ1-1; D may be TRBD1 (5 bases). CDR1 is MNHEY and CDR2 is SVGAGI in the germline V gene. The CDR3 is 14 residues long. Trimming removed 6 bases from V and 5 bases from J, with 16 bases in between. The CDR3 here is CASSPQGPETEAFF. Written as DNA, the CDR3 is TGTGCCAGCAGCCCGCAGGGACCGGAGACTGAAGCTTTCTTT.

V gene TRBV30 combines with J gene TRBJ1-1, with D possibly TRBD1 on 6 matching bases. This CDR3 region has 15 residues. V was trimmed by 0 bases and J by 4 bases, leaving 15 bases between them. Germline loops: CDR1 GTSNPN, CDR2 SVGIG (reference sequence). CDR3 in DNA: TGTGCCTGGAGTGTAGGGGGGGGCTGGGGCACTGAAGCTTTCTTT. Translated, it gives CAWSVGGGWGTEAFF.

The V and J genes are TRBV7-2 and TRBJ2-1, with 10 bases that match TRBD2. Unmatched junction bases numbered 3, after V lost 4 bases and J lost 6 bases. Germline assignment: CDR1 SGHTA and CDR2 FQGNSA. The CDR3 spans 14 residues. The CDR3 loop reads CASSWASGSNEQFF. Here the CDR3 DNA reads TGTGCCAGCAGCTGGGCTAGCGGGAGCAATGAGCAGTTCTTC.

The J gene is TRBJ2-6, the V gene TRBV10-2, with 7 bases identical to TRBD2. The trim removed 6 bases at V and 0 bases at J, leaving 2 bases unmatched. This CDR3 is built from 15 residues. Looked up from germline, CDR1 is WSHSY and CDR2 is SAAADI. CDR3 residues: CASRWGGSGANVLTF. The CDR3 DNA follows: TGCGCCAGCAGATGGGGGGGCTCTGGGGCCAACGTCCTGACTTTC.

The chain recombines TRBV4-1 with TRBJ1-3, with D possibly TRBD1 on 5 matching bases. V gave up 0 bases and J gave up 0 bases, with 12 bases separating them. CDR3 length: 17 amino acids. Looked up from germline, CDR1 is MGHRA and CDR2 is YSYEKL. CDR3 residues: CASSQERRGASGNTIYF. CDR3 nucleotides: TGCGCCAGCAGCCAAGAGCGGAGGGGAGCCTCTGGAAACACCATATATTTT.

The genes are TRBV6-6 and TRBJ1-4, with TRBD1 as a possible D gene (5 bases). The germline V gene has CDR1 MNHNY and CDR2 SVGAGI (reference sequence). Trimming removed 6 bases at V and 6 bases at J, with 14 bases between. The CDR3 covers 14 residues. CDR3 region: CASRSGTLHEKLFF. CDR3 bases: TGTGCCAGCAGATCCGGGACGTTACATGAAAAACTGTTTTTT.

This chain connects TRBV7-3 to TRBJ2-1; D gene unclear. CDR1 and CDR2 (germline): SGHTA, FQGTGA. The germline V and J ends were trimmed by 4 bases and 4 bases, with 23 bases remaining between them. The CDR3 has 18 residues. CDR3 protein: CASSSRCHELLGYNEQFF. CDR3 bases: TGTGCCAGCAGCTCGCGGTGCCACGAGCTTCTTGGTTACAATGAGCAGTTCTTC.

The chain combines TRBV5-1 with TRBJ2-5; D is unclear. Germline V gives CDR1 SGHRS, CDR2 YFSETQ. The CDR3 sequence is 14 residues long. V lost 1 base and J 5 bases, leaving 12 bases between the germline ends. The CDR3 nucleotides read TGCGCCAGCAGCTTGATAGGAGCCTGGGAGACCCAGTACTTC. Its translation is CASSLIGAWETQYF.